This is a list of T cell receptor beta chains from one sample in a study of blood T cell repertoires in COVID-19. Libraries were prepared by immunoSEQ multiplex PCR; TCRdb keeps only in-frame clonotypes and omits some of them. The data contain roughly 350,000 clones, around 87% of them singletons. Sequencing was performed on peripheral blood. These receptors were taken from a woman in her 30s with COVID-19, enrolled during active disease. Both conserved end residues are part of each CDR3. D genes are given only for firm matches. Part of the rows lack a size; the others show once, few, many or a class for expanded clones.

D gene	clone size	V gene	J gene	CDR3 DNA	CDR3 protein
NA	NA	TRBV24-1	TRBJ2-3	TGTGCCACCAGTGCGGGGCGGGATAGCACAGATACGCAGTATTTT	CATSAGRDSTDTQYF
TRBD1	NA	TRBV2	TRBJ2-7	TGTGCCAGCGAGTCCCGCGACAGGGCCTACGAGCAGTACTTC	CASESRDRAYEQYF
TRBD2	NA	TRBV2	TRBJ2-7	TGTGCCAGCACCCTCTGGGCGGGAGCCTCCTACGAGCAGTACTTC	CASTLWAGASYEQYF
NA	NA	TRBV7-8	TRBJ2-7	TGTGCCAGCAGCTTGGGACTGACACCCTACGAGCAGTACTTC	CASSLGLTPYEQYF
NA	NA	TRBV12-1	TRBJ1-2	TGTGCCAGCAGCTCTAACACACAGGGGCCATATGGCTACACCTTC	CASSSNTQGPYGYTF
NA	NA	TRBV5-6	TRBJ2-7	TGTGCCAGCAGCGAGGAGGGCCAGCGCGAAACCTACGAGCAGTACTTC	CASSEEGQRETYEQYF
NA	NA	TRBV27	TRBJ1-6	TGTGCCAGCAGGTTCCAACTTCAGGGAAAATGGGGATCACCCCTCCACTTT	CASRFQLQGKWGSPLHF
TRBD1	NA	TRBV30	TRBJ2-1	TGTGCCTGGAGTGTAACAGGGGGCAACAATGAGCAGTTCTTC	CAWSVTGGNNEQFF
TRBD2	NA	TRBV5-1	TRBJ2-7	TGCGCCAGCAGCGTGGGACTAGCGGGAGGGTGGCAGTACTTC	CASSVGLAGGWQYF
NA	few	TRBV24-1	TRBJ1-2	TGTGCCACCAGCCCAGGGTTGGGCTACACCTTC	CATSPGLGYTF
NA	NA	TRBV5-1	TRBJ1-4	TGCGCCAGCAGTCTGGGACTGCCTGGTGAAAAACTGTTTTTT	CASSLGLPGEKLFF
TRBD1	NA	TRBV4-3	TRBJ1-1	TGCGCCAGCAGCCAAGGACAGGGTCCGGACACTGAAGCTTTCTTT	CASSQGQGPDTEAFF
TRBD1	few	TRBV24-1	TRBJ2-5	TGTGCCACCAGTGCCACGGACAGGGTTCAGACCCAGTACTTC	CATSATDRVQTQYF